This T cell receptor beta chain was obtained from a study of blood T cell repertoires in COVID-19. The CDR3 spans 18 residues. Germline assignment: CDR1 LNHDA and CDR2 SQIVND (reference sequence). V gave up 9 bases and J gave up 0 bases; unmatched junction bases: 15. Data came from immunoSEQ multiplex PCR; TCRdb stores just in-frame clones and leaves some out. The profile shows 150,000 or so clones, around 80% of them singletons. The sequencing input was peripheral blood. This receptor was identified in a human donor with acute or convalescent COVID-19. The donor label of this sample is uncertain. The chain joins TRBV19 to TRBJ2-2; 8 bases are a match to TRBD1. DNA of the CDR3: TGTGCCAGCCTTAGTATACTACCGGGACAGGCGAACACCGGGGAGCTGTTTTTT. It is translated as CASLSILPGQANTGELFF.